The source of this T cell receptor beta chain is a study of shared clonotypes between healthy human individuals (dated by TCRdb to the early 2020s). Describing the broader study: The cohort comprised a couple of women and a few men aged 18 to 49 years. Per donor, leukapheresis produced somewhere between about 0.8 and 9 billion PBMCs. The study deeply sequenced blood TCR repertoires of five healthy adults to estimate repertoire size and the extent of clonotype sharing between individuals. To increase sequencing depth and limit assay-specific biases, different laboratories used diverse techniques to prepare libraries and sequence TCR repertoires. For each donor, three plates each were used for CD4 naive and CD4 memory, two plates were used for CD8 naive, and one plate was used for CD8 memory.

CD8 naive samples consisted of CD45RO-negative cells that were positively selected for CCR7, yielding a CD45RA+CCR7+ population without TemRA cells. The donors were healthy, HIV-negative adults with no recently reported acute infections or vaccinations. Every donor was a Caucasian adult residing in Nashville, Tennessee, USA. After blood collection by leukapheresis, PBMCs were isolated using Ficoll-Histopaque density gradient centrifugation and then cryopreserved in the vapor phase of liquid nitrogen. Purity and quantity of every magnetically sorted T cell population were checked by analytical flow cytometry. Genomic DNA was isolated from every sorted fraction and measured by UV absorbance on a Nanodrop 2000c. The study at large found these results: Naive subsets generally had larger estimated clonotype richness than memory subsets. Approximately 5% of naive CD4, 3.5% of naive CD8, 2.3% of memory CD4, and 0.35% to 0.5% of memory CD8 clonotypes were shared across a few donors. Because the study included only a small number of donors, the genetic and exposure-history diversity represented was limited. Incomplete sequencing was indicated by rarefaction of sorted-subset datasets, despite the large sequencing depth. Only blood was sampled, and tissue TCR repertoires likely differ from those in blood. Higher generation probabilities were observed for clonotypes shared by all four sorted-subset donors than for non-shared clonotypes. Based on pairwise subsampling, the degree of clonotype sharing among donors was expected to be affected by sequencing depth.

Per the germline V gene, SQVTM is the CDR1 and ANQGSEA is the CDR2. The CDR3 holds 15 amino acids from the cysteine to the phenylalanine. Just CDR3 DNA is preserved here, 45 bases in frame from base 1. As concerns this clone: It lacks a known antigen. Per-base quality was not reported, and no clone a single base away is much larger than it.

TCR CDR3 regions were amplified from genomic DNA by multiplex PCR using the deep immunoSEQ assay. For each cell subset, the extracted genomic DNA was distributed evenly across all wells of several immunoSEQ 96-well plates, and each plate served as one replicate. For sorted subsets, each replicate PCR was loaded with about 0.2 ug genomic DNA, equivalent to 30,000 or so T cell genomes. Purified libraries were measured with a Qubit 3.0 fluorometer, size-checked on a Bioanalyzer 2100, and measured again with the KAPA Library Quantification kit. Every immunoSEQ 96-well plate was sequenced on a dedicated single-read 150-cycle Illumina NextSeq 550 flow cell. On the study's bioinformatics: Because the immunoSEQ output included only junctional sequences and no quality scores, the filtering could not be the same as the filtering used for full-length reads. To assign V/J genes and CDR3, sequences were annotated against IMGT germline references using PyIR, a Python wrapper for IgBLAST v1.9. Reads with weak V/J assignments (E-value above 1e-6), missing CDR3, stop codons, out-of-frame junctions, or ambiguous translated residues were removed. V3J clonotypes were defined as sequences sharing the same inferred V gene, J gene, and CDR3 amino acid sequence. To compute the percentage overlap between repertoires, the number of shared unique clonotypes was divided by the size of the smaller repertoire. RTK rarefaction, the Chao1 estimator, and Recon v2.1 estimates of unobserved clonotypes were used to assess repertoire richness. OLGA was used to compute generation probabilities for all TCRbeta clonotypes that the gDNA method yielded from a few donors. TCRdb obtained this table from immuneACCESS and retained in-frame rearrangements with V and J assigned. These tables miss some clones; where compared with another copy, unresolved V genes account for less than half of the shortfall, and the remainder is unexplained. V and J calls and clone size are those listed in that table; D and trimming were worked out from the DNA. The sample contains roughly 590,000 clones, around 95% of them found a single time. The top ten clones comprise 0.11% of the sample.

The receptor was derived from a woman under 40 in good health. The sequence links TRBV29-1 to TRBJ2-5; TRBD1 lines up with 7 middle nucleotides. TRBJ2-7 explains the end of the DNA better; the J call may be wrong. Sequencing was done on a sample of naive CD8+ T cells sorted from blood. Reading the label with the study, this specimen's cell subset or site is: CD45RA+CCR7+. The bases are TGCAGCGTTGTTGGCGGACAGGTAAACTCCTACGAGCAGTACTTC. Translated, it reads CSVVGGQVNSYEQYF.